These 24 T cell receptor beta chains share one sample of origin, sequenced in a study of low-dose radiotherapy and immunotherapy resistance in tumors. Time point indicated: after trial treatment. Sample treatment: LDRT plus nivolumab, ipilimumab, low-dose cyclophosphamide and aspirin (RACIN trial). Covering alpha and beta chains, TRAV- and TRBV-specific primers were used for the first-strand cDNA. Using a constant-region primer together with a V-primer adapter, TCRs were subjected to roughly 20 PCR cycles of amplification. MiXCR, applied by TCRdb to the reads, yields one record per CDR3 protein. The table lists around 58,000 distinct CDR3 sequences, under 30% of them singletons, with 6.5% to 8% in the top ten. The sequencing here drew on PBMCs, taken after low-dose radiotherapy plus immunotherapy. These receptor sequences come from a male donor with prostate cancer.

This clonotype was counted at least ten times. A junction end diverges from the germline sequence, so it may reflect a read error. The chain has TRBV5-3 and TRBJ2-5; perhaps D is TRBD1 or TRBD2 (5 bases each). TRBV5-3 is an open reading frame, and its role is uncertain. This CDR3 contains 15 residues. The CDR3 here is CASSLGVTGQETQYF. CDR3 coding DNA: TGTGCCAGCAGCTTGGGGGTAACGGGTCAAGAGACCCAGTACTTC.

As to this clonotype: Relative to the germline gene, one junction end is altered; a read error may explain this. In DNA form, the CDR3 reads TGTGCCAGCAGAAACCTAGCGGGAGGAGGGACCGGGGAGCTGTTTTTC. Protein: CASRNLAGGGTGELFF. The chain recombines TRBV6-5 with TRBJ2-1; 11 bases fit TRBD2. The CDR3 extends over 16 amino acids. Looked up from germline, CDR1 is MNHEY and CDR2 is SVGAGI.

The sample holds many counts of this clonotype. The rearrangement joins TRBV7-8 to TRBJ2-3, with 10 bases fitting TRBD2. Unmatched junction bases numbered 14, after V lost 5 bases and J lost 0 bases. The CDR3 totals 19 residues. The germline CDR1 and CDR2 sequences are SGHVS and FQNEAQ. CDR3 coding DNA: TGTGCCAGCAGCCAAAGGTCTAGCGGGGGCCCCCCTAGCACAGATACGCAGTATTTT. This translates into CASSQRSSGGPPSTDTQYF.

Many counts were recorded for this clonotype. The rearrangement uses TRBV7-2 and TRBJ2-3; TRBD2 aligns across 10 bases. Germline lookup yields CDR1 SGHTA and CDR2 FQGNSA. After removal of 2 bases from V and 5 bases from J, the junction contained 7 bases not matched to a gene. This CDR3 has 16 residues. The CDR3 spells CASSLRAGGAGDTQYF. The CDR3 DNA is TGTGCCAGCAGCTTACGAGCGGGGGGGGCGGGAGATACGCAGTATTTT. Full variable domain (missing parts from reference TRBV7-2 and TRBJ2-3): GAGVSQSPSNKVTEKGKDVELRCDPISGHTALYWYRQSLGQGLEFLIYFQGNSAPDKSGLPSDRFSAERTGGSVSTLTIQRTQQEDSAVYLCASSLRAGGAGDTQYFGPGTRLTVL.

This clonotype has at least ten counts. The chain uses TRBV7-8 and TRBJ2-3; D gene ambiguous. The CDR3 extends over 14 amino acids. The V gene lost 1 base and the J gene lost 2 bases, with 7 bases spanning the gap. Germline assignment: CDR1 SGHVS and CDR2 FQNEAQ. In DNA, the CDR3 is TGTGCCAGCAGCTTAGGGGCAGCCACAGATACGCAGTATTTT. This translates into CASSLGAATDTQYF.

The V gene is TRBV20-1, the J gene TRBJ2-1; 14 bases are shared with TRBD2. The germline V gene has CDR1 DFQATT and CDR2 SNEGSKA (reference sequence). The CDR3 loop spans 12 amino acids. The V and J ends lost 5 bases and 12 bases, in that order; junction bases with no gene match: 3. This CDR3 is CSAAGTSGRQFF. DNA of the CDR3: TGCAGTGCTGCTGGGACTAGCGGGAGGCAGTTCTTC.

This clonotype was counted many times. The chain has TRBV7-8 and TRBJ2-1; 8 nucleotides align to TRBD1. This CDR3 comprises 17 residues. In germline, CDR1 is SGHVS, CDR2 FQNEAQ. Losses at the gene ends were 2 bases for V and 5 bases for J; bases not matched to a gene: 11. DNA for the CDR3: TGTGCCAGCAGCTTATGGCAGGGGGCGGATTCCGACAATGAGCAGTTCTTC. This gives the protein CASSLWQGADSDNEQFF.

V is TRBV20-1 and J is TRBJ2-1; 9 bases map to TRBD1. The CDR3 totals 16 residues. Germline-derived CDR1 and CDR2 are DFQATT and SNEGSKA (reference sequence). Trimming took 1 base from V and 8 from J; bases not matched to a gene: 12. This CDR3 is CSARGIDRGKVHEQFF. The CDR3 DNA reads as TGCAGTGCTAGAGGAATAGACAGGGGGAAAGTGCATGAGCAGTTCTTC.

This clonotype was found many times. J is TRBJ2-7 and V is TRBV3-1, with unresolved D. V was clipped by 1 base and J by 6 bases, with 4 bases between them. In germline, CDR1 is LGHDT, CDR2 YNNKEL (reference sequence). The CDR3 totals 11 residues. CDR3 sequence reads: CASSQGGEQYF. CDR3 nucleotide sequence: TGTGCCAGCAGCCAAGGTGGCGAGCAGTACTTC.

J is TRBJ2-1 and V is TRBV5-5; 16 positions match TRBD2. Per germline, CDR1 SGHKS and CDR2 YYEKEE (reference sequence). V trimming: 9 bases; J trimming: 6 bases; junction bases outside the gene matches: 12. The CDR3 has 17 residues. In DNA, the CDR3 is TGTGCCACTTCACCCCCAGGGACTAGCGGGAGGGGCAATGAGCAGTTCTTC. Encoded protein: CATSPPGTSGRGNEQFF. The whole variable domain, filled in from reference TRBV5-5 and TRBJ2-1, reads DAGVTQSPTHLIKTRGQQVTLRCSPISGHKSVSWYQQVLGQGPQFIFQYYEKEERGRGNFPDRFSARQFPNYSSELNVNALLLGDSALYLCATSPPGTSGRGNEQFFGPGTRLTVL.

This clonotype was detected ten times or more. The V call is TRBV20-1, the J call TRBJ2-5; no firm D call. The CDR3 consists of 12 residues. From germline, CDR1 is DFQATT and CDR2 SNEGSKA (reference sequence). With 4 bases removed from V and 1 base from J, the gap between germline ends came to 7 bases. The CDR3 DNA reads TGCAGTGCTATCTACGGCCAAGAGACCCAGTACTTC. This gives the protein CSAIYGQETQYF.

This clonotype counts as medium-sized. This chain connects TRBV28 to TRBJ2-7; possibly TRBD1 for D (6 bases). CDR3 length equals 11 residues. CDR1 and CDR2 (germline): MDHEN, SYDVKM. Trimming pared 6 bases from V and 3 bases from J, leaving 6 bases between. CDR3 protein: CASSRGYEQYF. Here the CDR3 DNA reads TGTGCCAGCAGCAGGGGCTACGAGCAGTACTTC.

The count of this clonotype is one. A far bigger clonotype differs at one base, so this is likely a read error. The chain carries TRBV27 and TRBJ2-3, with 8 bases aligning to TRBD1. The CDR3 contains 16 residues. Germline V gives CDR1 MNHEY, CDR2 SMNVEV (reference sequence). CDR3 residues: CATSEKPGQDPDTQYF. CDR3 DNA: TGTGCCACCAGTGAAAAACCGGGACAGGACCCAGATACGCAGTATTTT.

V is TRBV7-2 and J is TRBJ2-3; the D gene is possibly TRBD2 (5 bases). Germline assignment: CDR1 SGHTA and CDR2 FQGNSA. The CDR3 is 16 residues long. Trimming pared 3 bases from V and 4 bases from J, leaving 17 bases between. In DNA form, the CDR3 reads TGTGCCAGCAGCTTTGGGCTCGGGGTGGGGTCAGATACGCAGTATTTT. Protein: CASSFGLGVGSDTQYF. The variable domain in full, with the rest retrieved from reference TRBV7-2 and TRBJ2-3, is GAGVSQSPSNKVTEKGKDVELRCDPISGHTALYWYRQSLGQGLEFLIYFQGNSAPDKSGLPSDRFSAERTGGSVSTLTIQRTQQEDSAVYLCASSFGLGVGSDTQYFGPGTRLTVL.

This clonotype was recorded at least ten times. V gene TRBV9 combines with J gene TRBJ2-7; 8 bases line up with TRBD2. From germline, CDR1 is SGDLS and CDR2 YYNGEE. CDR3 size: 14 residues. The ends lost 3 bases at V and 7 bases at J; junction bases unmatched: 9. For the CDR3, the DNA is TGTGCCAGCAGCGCAAGTACTAGCGGTAGTGAGCAGTACTTC. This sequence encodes CASSASTSGSEQYF. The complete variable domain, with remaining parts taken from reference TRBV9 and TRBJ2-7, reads DSGVTQTPKHLITATGQRVTLRCSPRSGDLSVYWYQQSLDQGLQFLIQYYNGEERAKGNILERFSAQQFPDLHSELNLSSLELGDSALYFCASSASTSGSEQYFGPGTRLTVT.

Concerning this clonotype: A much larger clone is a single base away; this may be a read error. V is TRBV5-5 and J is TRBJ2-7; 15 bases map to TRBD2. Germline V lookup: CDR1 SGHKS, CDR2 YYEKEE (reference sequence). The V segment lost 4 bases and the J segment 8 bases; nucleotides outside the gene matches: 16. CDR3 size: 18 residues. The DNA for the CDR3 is TGTGCCAGCAGCCGGAACCCGGGACTAGCGGGAGGATCGTACAAGCAGTACTTC. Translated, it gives CASSRNPGLAGGSYKQYF.

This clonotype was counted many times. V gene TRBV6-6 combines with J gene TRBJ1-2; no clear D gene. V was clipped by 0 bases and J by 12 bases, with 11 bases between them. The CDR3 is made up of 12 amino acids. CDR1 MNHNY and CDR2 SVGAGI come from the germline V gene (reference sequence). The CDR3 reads CASSYSGTRDTF. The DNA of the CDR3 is TGTGCCAGCAGTTACTCCGGAACACGGGACACCTTC.

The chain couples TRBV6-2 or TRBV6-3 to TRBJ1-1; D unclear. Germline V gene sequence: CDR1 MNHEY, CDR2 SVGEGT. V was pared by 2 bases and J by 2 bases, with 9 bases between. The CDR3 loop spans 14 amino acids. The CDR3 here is CASSYRTANTEAFF. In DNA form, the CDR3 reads TGTGCCAGCAGTTACCGAACGGCCAACACTGAAGCTTTCTTT.

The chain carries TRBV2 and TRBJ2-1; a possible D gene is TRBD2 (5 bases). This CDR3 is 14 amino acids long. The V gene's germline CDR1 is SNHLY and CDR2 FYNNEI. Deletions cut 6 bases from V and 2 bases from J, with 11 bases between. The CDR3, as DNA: TGTGCCAGCAGGGGAGCAGCGGCCTACAATGAGCAGTTCTTC. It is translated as CASRGAAAYNEQFF.

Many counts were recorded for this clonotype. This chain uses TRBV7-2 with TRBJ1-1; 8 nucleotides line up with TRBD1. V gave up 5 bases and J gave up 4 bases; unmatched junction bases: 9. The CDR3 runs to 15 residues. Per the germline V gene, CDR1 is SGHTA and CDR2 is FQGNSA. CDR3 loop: CASSAETGDLTEAFF. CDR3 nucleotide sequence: TGTGCCAGCAGCGCCGAGACAGGGGACCTCACTGAAGCTTTCTTT.

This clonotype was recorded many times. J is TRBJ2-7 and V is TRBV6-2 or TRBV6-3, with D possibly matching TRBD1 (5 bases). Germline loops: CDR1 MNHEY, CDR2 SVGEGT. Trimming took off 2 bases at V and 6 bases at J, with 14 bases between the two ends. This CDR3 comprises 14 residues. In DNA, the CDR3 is TGTGCCAGCAGTTACACAGGCGGCTATTCCGAGCAGTACTTC. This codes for CASSYTGGYSEQYF.

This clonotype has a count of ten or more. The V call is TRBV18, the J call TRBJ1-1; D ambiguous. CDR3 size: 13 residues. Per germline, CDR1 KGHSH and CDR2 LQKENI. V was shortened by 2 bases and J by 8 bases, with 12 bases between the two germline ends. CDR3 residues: CASSPKGPFEAFF. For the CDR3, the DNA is TGTGCCAGCTCACCAAAGGGTCCTTTCGAAGCTTTCTTT. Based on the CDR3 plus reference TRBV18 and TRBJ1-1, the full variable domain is NAGVMQNPRHLVRRRGQEARLRCSPMKGHSHVYWYRQLPEEGLKFMVYLQKENIIDESGMPKERFSAEFPKEGPSILRIQQVVRGDSAAYFCASSPKGPFEAFFGQGTRLTVV.

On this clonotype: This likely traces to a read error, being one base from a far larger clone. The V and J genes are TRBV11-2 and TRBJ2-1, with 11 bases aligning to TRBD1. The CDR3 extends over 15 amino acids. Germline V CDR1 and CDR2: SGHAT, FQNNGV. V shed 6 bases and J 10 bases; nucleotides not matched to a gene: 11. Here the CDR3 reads CASSERTGGIYEQFF. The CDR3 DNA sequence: TGTGCCAGCAGTGAGCGGACAGGGGGCATTTACGAGCAGTTCTTC. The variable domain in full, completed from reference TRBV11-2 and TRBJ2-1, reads EAGVAQSPRYKIIEKRQSVAFWCNPISGHATLYWYQQILGQGPKLLIQFQNNGVVDDSQLPKDRFSAERLKGVDSTLKIQPAKLEDSAVYLCASSERTGGIYEQFFGPGTRLTVL.

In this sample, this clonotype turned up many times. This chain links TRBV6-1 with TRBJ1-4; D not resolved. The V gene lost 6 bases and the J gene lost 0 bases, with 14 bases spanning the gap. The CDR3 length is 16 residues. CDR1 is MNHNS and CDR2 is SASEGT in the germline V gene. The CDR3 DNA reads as TGTGCCAGCAGACAGCTCGCCCTTGCAACTAATGAAAAACTGTTTTTT. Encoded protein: CASRQLALATNEKLFF.